This paragraph reports one T cell receptor beta chain. Its antigen is undetermined. The sample belongs to a study of cytomegalovirus exposure and HLA in healthy donors. Study as a whole: In a later analysis, it was reported that the roughly 130 validation repertoires had been produced on the same platform as the 670 or so repertoires belonging to the first cohort.

Sequenced by immunoSEQ multiplex PCR; TCRdb stores in-frame clones only, minus some. The sample has around 120,000 clones, around nine tenths seen once; the top ten hold about 2.1%. Study-wide points: More than 150 TCR beta chains were listed as cytomegalovirus-associated.

Germline lookup yields CDR1 MNHEY and CDR2 SMNVEV (reference sequence). The CDR3 is 15 amino acids. The ends lost 5 bases at V and 0 bases at J; junction bases unmatched: 4. Input material: PBMCs. This receptor was taken from a woman aged 18-35 years in good health and CMV-seronegative. The rearrangement links TRBV27 to TRBJ1-2, with 9 bases lining up with TRBD1. CDR3 coding DNA: TGTGCCAGCAGTCCCGGGACAGGGCCTAACTATGGCTACACCTTC. Its translation: CASSPGTGPNYGYTF.